This record looks at one T cell receptor (beta chain) sequence and its context. Its antigen remains unknown. The assay was immunoSEQ multiplex PCR, and TCRdb's table has in-frame clones only and misses some. The data show 75,000 to 100,000 clones, 88% seen once. The data are from a study of T cell responses to AZD1222 COVID-19 vaccine. Points from the study as a whole: Repertoire sampling happened only post peak T cell response. Receipt of two AZD1222 doses was followed by a rise in Spike-specific TCR breadth and depth. Epitopes outside B.1.351 and B.1.1.7 mutated regions reportedly drew nearly half of spike TCRs. Donors, mostly white British, included more females; clonal diversity was possibly underestimated.

Unmatched junction bases numbered 5, after V lost 5 bases and J lost 2 bases. Per germline, CDR1 SNHLY and CDR2 FYNNEI. The CDR3 sequence is 15 residues long. This specimen was peripheral blood, taken on day 0 of AZD1222 vaccination. The rearrangement uses TRBV2 and TRBJ1-5; 8 bases agree with TRBD1. The sequence was obtained from an adult in good health. For the CDR3, the DNA is TGTGCCAGCAGTCCTCCGGGACAGGGCAATCAGCCCCAGCATTTT. Protein sequence: CASSPPGQGNQPQHF. The full variable domain, its missing parts supplied by reference TRBV2 and TRBJ1-5, is EPEVTQTPSHQVTQMGQEVILRCVPISNHLYFYWYRQILGQKVEFLVSFYNNEISEKSEIFDDQFSVERPDGSNFTLKIRSTKLEDSAMYFCASSPPGQGNQPQHFGDGTRLSIL.